This T cell receptor beta chain was captured by sequencing in a study of identical twins. Study-level findings and limits: Twin pairs' shared out-of-frame alpha sequences were enriched in low generation probability.

It was template switching that added a universal primer site, and there were unique molecular identifiers on the cDNA. TCRdb fed the 5' RACE reads into MiXCR, producing one record per CDR3 protein. The sample yields 280,000 or so distinct CDR3 sequences, 6.5% to 9.5% seen once. Germline-derived CDR1 and CDR2 are DFQATT and SNEGSKA (reference sequence). The CDR3 has 14 amino acids. V lost 1 base, J lost 6 bases, and 12 bases lay in between. Concerning this clonotype itself: Its antigen is not known.

This same sample was also part of a study on yellow fever vaccine responses in identical twins.

The sample consisted of memory (CD45RO+) T cells sorted from blood. The genes are TRBV20-1 and TRBJ2-2, with a possible D match to TRBD2 (5 bases). This sequence originates from a woman aged 18-29 years in good health. CDR3 region: CSARGTSEAGELFF. In DNA form, the CDR3 reads TGCAGTGCTAGAGGGACCTCGGAGGCCGGGGAGCTGTTTTTT.